Reported below is one T cell receptor (beta chain). Source study methods: Counts of nucleated cells, estimated from reference gene primer amplification, were obtained. Generated by immunoSEQ multiplex PCR, the TCRdb table keeps only in-frame clones and is missing some. That table supplies the V and J calls and clone size; D and trimming were determined from the DNA. The table lists tens of thousands of clones, 75% to 85% of them singletons, with more than 12% in the top ten. The data derive from a study of blood T cell repertoires in COVID-19. For the study at large: Samples taken during acute and convalescent COVID-19 were collected in the United States, Italy and Spain. Sources were T cells, B-cell-depleted T cells, or PBMCs; the material itself was cDNA or gDNA.

Sequencing input: peripheral blood. This receptor was obtained from an elderly man with acute or convalescent COVID-19.

The CDR3 is CASSPRPPRGRTNYGYTF. DNA for the CDR3: TGTGCCAGCAGCCCAAGACCTCCCAGGGGAAGAACTAACTATGGCTACACCTTC. V and J are TRBV13 and TRBJ1-2, with D possibly matching TRBD1 (6 bases). CDR1 is PRHDT and CDR2 is FYEKMQ in the germline V gene (reference sequence). The CDR3 loop spans 18 amino acids. V was shortened by 5 bases and J by 0 bases, with 22 bases between the two germline ends.